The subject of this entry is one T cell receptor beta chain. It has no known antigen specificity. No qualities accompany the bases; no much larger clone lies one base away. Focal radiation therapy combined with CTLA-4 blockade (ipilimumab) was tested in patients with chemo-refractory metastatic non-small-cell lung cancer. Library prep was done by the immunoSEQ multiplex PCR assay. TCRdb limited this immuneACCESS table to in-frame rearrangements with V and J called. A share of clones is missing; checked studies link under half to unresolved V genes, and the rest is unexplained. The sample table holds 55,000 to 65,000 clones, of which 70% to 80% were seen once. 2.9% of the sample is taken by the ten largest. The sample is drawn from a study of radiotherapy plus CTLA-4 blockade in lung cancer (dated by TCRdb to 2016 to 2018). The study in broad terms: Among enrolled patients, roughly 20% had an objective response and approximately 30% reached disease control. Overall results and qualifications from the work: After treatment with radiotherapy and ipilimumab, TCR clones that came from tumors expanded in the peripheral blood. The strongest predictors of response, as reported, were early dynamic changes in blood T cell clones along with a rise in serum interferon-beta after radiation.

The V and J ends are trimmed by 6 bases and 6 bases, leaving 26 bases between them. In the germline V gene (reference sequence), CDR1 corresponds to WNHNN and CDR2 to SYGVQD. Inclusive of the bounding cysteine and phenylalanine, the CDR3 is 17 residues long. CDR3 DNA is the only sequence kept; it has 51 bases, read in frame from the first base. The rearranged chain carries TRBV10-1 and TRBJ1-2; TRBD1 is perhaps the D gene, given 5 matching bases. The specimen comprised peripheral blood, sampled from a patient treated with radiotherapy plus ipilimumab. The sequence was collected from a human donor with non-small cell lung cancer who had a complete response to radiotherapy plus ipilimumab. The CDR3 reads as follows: CASREHNHRFPKNGYTF. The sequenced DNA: TGCGCCAGCAGGGAGCATAATCACAGGTTTCCTAAGAATGGCTACACCTTC.